A single T cell receptor beta chain is shown here with its context. Antigen: not known. J lost 4 bases, V lost 5 bases, and 9 bases had no gene match. This CDR3 region has 15 residues. From germline, CDR1 is SGHNT and CDR2 YENEEA. The sample is drawn from a study of T cell responses to AZD1222 COVID-19 vaccine. Study-level results: Increased Spike-specific TCR breadth and depth were observed after two AZD1222 doses. No day 14 peak samples; only post-peak repertoires were characterized. Donors skewed white British and female; clonal diversity was possibly underestimated. Reports indicate that nearly half of spike-specific TCRs are directed at unmutated variant regions.

TCRdb's table, derived via immunoSEQ multiplex PCR, lists solely in-frame clones and lacks some. The top ten hold about 14% of the sample, which has 45,000 to 70,000 clones, roughly 90% seen once. The rearrangement joins TRBV11-3 to TRBJ2-3, with TRBD1 matching over 7 bases. The clonotype originates from an adult who received the AZD1222 COVID-19 vaccine. Source: peripheral blood, taken 28 days after the second AZD1222 dose. The CDR3 DNA reads as TGTGCCAGCAGCCAAGAAACAGGGGTCGCAGATACGCAGTATTTT. This encodes CASSQETGVADTQYF. The whole variable domain, remainder taken from reference TRBV11-3 and TRBJ2-3, is EAGVVQSPRYKIIEKKQPVAFWCNPISGHNTLYWYLQNLGQGPELLIRYENEEAVDDSQLPKDRFSAERLKGVDSTLKIQPAELGDSAVYLCASSQETGVADTQYFGPGTRLTVL.